The 3 T cell receptor beta chains in this list originate from one sample, sequenced in a study of Ad26.COV2.S vaccination and SARS-CoV-2 variants (dated by TCRdb to the early 2020s). Libraries were made using the immunoSEQ multiplex PCR assay. TCRdb mirrors the immuneACCESS table, restricted to in-frame sequences. Some clones are absent from its copies; in checked studies, under half trace to an unresolved V gene, and the reason for the others is unknown. This sample has about 180,000 clones in its table, and around 85% of those were observed once. The top ten clonotypes cover around 6.1% of the sample. Explained via the paper, the time point label denotes: individuals recovered from natural SARS-CoV-2 infection. The sequencing used peripheral blood, collected after recovery from COVID-19. The receptors were sampled from a human donor who had recovered from COVID-19.

The genes are TRBV19 and TRBJ1-1; tentatively, D is TRBD1 (5 bases). The CDR3 runs 12 residues. Between the trimmed V and J ends, which lost 6 bases and 7 bases, there was a span of 12 bases. Germline assignment: CDR1 LNHDA and CDR2 SQIVND (reference sequence). The chain's CDR3 is CASRFRGGEAFF. The CDR3 DNA sequence: TGTGCCAGTAGATTCCGGGGCGGTGAAGCTTTCTTT. Looking up the rest from reference TRBV19 and TRBJ1-1 gives the full variable domain: DGGITQSPKYLFRKEGQNVTLSCEQNLNHDAMYWYRQDPGQGLRLIYYSQIVNDFQKGDIAEGYSVSREKKESFPLTVTSAQKNPTAFYLCASRFRGGEAFFGQGTRLTVV.

The V call is TRBV6-5, the J call TRBJ2-1; TRBD2 agrees at 9 bases. V lost 1 base, J lost 9 bases, and 7 bases stayed unmatched. This CDR3 comprises 15 residues. Germline assignment: CDR1 MNHEY and CDR2 SVGAGI. Here the CDR3 reads CASSYFGGGAGEQFF. The CDR3 nucleotides are TGTGCCAGCAGTTACTTTGGCGGGGGGGCAGGTGAGCAGTTCTTC.

This rearrangement joins TRBV14 to TRBJ2-2; D remains ambiguous. There are 13 residues in the CDR3. V lost 3 bases and J lost 6, with 8 bases in between. Germline V gives CDR1 SGHDN, CDR2 FVKESK. CDR3: CASSQGFAGELFF. CDR3 nucleotides: TGTGCCAGCAGCCAGGGTTTCGCCGGGGAGCTGTTTTTT.